This is a list of T cell receptor beta chains from one sample in a study of CD8+CD57+ T cells in acquired aplastic anemia. TCRdb reprocessed the reads via MiXCR and lists one record per CDR3 protein. The data hold about 120,000 distinct CDR3 sequences, with under 65% observed a single time. The source material was sorted CD4+, CD8+, or CD8+CD57+ T cells (not recorded which) from PBMCs. Receptor source: a human donor with aplastic anemia. Both conserved end residues are part of each CDR3. D genes are given only for firm matches. Size tells how often a clone was seen (once, few, many) or the class of an expanded clone, and some rows leave it out.

.,.,TRBJ1-5,TRBV4-1,CASSTFPTDSNQPQHF,TGCGCCAGCAGCACTTTCCCGACGGATAGCAATCAGCCCCAGCATTTT
.,.,TRBJ2-3,TRBV10-3,CASSRDRGHSTDTQYF,TGTGCCAGCAGTAGAGATCGGGGGCATTCCACAGATACGCAGTATTTT
TRBD1,.,TRBJ1-2,TRBV29-1,CSVEGQGDSFGGYTF,TGCAGCGTTGAAGGACAGGGGGATTCTTTCGGTGGCTACACCTTC
.,.,TRBJ2-7,TRBV7-6,CASSSPAYEQYF,TGTGCCAGCAGCTCTCCAGCCTACGAGCAGTACTTC
.,.,TRBJ1-1,TRBV2,CASSRLGGTEAFF,TGTGCCAGCAGCCGGCTAGGGGGGACTGAAGCTTTCTTT
TRBD1,.,TRBJ2-7,TRBV10-3,CAIKAQGAGEQYF,TGTGCCATCAAGGCACAGGGGGCAGGAGAGCAGTACTTC
.,.,TRBJ1-3,TRBV11-1,CASSLDGRGNSGNTIYF,TGTGCCAGCAGCTTAGATGGCAGGGGCAACTCTGGAAACACCATATATTTT
.,once,TRBJ1-5,TRBV10-3,CAISESIAWQPQHF,TGTGCCATCAGTGAGTCAATCGCATGGCAGCCCCAGCACTTT
.,.,TRBJ2-7,TRBV5-1,CASSLRDPSYEQYF,TGCGCCAGCAGCTTGAGGGACCCTTCCTACGAGCAGTACTTC
TRBD2,.,TRBJ2-3,TRBV6-1,CASSAAGGGTDTQYF,TGTGCCAGCAGTGCTGCGGGAGGCGGGACAGATACGCAGTATTTT
TRBD2,.,TRBJ2-5,TRBV10-2,CASSEPLAGDRKETQYF,TGCGCCAGCAGTGAGCCCCTAGCGGGGGATCGAAAAGAGACCCAGTACTTC
.,few,TRBJ2-1,TRBV4-1,CASSQEGTINTYNEQFF,TGCGCCAGCAGCCAAGAGGGAACTATTAACACCTACAATGAGCAGTTCTTC
.,many,TRBJ2-3,TRBV7-9,CASSLADPRGLTDTQYF,TGTGCCAGCAGCTTAGCGGATCCGCGGGGCCTCACAGATACGCAGTATTTT
.,.,TRBJ2-7,TRBV29-1,CSSRGTPYEQYF,TGCAGCAGTCGGGGGACCCCCTACGAGCAGTACTTC
.,few,TRBJ1-3,TRBV6-1,CASSTSGIPGNTIYF,TGTGCCAGCAGTACTTCCGGGATACCCGGAAACACCATATATTTT
TRBD1,few,TRBJ1-2,TRBV20-1,CSLDRGNYGYTF,TGCAGCTTGGACAGGGGAAACTATGGCTACACCTTC
TRBD2,.,TRBJ2-7,TRBV10-1,CASSRSLAVSYEQYF,TGCGCCAGCAGTCGATCACTAGCGGTCTCCTACGAGCAGTACTTC
.,few,TRBJ2-7,TRBV2,CASSESYYEQYF,TGTGCCAGCAGTGAATCATACTACGAGCAGTACTTC